The 14 T cell receptor beta chains presented below share a single source sample, sequenced in a study of T cell responses to AZD1222 COVID-19 vaccine. The data were produced by immunoSEQ multiplex PCR, yet TCRdb's version contains in-frame clones alone and is incomplete. The table lists about 150,000 clones, roughly 86% of them singletons. This specimen consisted of peripheral blood, obtained 28 days after the second dose of the MenACWY control vaccine. These receptors were taken from an adult who received the MenACWY meningococcal vaccine as a control.

The chain has TRBV3-1 (or the pseudogene TRBV3-2) and TRBJ1-2; TRBD1 aligns across 8 bases. V was clipped by 3 bases and J by 2 bases; unmatched bases: 8. CDR1 is LGHDT and CDR2 is YNNKEL in the germline V gene (reference sequence). The CDR3 sequence is 16 residues long. This CDR3 is CASSQPGQESNYGYTF. CDR3 nucleotide sequence: TGTGCCAGCAGCCAGCCGGGACAGGAAAGCAACTATGGCTACACCTTC.

This chain joins TRBV15 and TRBJ2-2, with D hard to call. The ends were cut back, 2 bases at V and 5 bases at J, with 12 bases in the middle. From germline, CDR1 is LNHNV and CDR2 YYDKDF (reference sequence). This CDR3 region has 15 residues. CDR3: CATSRTASGTGELFF. CDR3 in DNA: TGTGCCACCAGCAGAACCGCTTCCGGGACCGGGGAGCTGTTTTTT.

The chain has TRBV24-1 and TRBJ1-1, with D possibly being TRBD1 (6 bases). The CDR3 sequence is 11 residues long. The V end was cut by 8 bases, the J end by 8 bases, with 11 bases between. CDR1 KGHDR and CDR2 SFDVKD come from the germline V gene. The CDR3 DNA follows: TGTGCCACCAAGACCGGGACAGAAGCTTTCTTT. As protein: CATKTGTEAFF.

V usage is TRBV30 and J usage is TRBJ1-1; D perhaps matches TRBD1 (5 bases). The CDR3 totals 12 residues. Germline V lookup: CDR1 GTSNPN, CDR2 SVGIG (reference sequence). V lost 5 bases to trimming and J lost 5 bases, with 12 bases between them. CDR3 nucleotides: TGTGCCTGGGGGACCCGCGGGACTGAAGCTTTCTTT. Protein product: CAWGTRGTEAFF.

The chain is built from TRBV18 and TRBJ2-6; the D gene is possibly TRBD1 (6 bases). CDR3 length equals 16 residues. Trimming pared 2 bases from V and 1 base from J, leaving 9 bases between. Germline V gene data show CDR1 as KGHSH and CDR2 as LQKENI. CDR3 sequence: CASSPTTGSGANVLTF. The CDR3 region has the DNA TGTGCCAGCTCACCAACAACAGGGTCTGGGGCCAACGTCCTGACTTTC.

Notes on this clone: This CDR3 is also generated by other DNA sequences in the sample. The V gene is TRBV3-1 (or the pseudogene TRBV3-2), the J gene TRBJ1-2, with D perhaps matching TRBD1 (5 bases). The CDR3 runs 12 residues. The germline V gene encodes CDR1 LGHDT and CDR2 YNNKEL (reference sequence). V was cut by 4 bases and J by 7 bases, with 10 bases left in between. Here the CDR3 DNA reads TGTGCCAGCAGCCCGAGGGACGGTGGCTACACCTTC. It codes for CASSPRDGGYTF.

The genes are TRBV7-9 and TRBJ1-5, with D unclear. The CDR3 is made up of 10 amino acids. Germline-derived CDR1 and CDR2 are SEHNR and FQNEAQ (reference sequence). Trimming pared 11 bases from V and 6 bases from J, leaving 8 bases between. The CDR3: CAAPGQPQHF. Here the CDR3 DNA reads TGTGCCGCGCCCGGTCAGCCCCAGCATTTT. The full variable domain, rest sourced from reference TRBV7-9 and TRBJ1-5, is DTGVSQNPRHKITKRGQNVTFRCDPISEHNRLYWYRQTLGQGPEFLTYFQNEAQLEKSRLLSDRFSAERPKGSFSTLEIQRTEQGDSAMYLCAAPGQPQHFGDGTRLSIL.

This rearrangement joins TRBV28 to TRBJ1-5; TRBD1 is a possible D gene (5 bases). This CDR3 is 13 amino acids long. Germline loops: CDR1 MDHEN, CDR2 SYDVKM. V was cut by 9 bases and J by 7 bases, with 16 bases left in between. For the CDR3, the DNA is TGTGCCAGTCGAATCTGGGGGGAACAGCCCCAGCATTTT. As protein: CASRIWGEQPQHF.

The V gene is TRBV4-1, the J gene TRBJ2-5; tentative D call: TRBD1 (7 bases). The CDR3 sequence is 14 residues long. In germline, CDR1 is MGHRA, CDR2 YSYEKL. The V end was cut by 5 bases, the J end by 4 bases, with 14 bases between. The CDR3 bases are TGCGCCAGCAGCTCGGGGACAGCGGGAGAGACCCAGTACTTC. Protein sequence: CASSSGTAGETQYF.

The chain employs TRBV19 and TRBJ1-2; D not resolved. The V and J ends lost 2 bases and 8 bases respectively, with 12 bases between them. Germline V CDR1 and CDR2: LNHDA, SQIVND (reference sequence). There are 13 residues in the CDR3. DNA of the CDR3: TGTGCCAGTAGTATAACTGTGGCCACGGGCTACACCTTC. Protein sequence: CASSITVATGYTF.

The gene calls are TRBV9 and TRBJ1-5; D is undetermined. V was trimmed by 3 bases and J by 7 bases, leaving 17 bases between them. Germline CDR1 is SGDLS and CDR2 is YYNGEE. This CDR3 has 15 residues. This chain's CDR3 is CASSAGEGGRQPQHF. The CDR3, as DNA: TGTGCCAGCAGCGCCGGAGAGGGTGGACGGCAGCCCCAGCATTTT.

The chain joins TRBV2 to TRBJ1-6, with TRBD1 matching 10 bases. With V trimmed by 6 bases and J by 10 bases, 9 bases remained unmatched. Germline CDR1 and CDR2: SNHLY and FYNNEI. The CDR3 extends over 15 amino acids. The CDR3: CASRARQGASSPLHF. CDR3 coding DNA: TGTGCCAGCAGAGCCAGACAGGGGGCTTCCTCACCCCTCCACTTT.

The V gene is TRBV7-2, the J gene TRBJ2-7; TRBD1 aligns across 9 bases. Trimming took 5 bases from V and 0 from J; bases not matched to a gene: 8. CDR3 length equals 16 residues. Germline-derived CDR1 and CDR2 are SGHTA and FQGNSA. The CDR3, as DNA: TGTGCCAGCAGCCCGGGACAGGGTGAGAGCTCCTACGAGCAGTACTTC. Protein product: CASSPGQGESSYEQYF.

V is TRBV29-1 and J is TRBJ2-7, with 9 bases that match TRBD1. CDR1 and CDR2 from the germline V gene are SQVTM and ANQGSEA. The CDR3 runs to 14 residues. V lost 4 bases, J lost 2 bases, and 6 bases stayed unmatched. CDR3 residues: CSVGRTGVAYEQYF. The CDR3, as DNA: TGCAGCGTTGGTAGGACAGGGGTTGCCTACGAGCAGTACTTC.